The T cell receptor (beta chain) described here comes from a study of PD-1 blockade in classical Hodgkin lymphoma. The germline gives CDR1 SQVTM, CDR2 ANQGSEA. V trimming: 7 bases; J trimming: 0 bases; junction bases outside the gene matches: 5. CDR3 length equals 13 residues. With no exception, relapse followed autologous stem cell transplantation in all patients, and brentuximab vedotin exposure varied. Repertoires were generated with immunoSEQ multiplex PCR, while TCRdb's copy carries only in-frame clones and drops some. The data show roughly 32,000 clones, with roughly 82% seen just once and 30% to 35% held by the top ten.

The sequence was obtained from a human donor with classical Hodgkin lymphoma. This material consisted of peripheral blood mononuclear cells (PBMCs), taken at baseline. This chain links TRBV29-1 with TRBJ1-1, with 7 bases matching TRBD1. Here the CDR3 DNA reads TGCAGCGGTACAGGGGCGATGAACACTGAAGCTTTCTTT. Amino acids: CSGTGAMNTEAFF.